A selection of T cell receptor beta chains follows, all from one sample in a study of shared clonotypes between healthy human individuals. Assay: immunoSEQ multiplex PCR; the TCRdb copy retains only in-frame clones and omits some. The repertoire holds over a million clones, 70% to 80% seen once, with approximately 1.5% in the top ten. Material for sequencing was memory CD4+ T cells sorted from blood. These receptors came from a man aged 18 to 35 in good health. The CDR3 runs from the conserved cysteine through the conserved F or W. D genes are given only for firm matches. Clone size, where shown, is once, few, many, or a class for clones that have expanded.

>TRBJ1-4|-|TRBV30|-
TGTGCCTGGAGGAGGACCGGCGGCACTAATGAAAAACTGTTTTTT
CAWRRTGGTNEKLFF
>TRBJ1-1|-|TRBV19|few
TGTGCCAGTAGTGCACAGACTAACACTGAAGCTTTCTTT
CASSAQTNTEAFF
>TRBJ1-2|TRBD1|TRBV11-2|-
TGTGCCAGCAGCCCCGGACAGGGCGGGTATGGCTACACCTTC
CASSPGQGGYGYTF
>TRBJ2-3|-|TRBV27|-
TGTGCCAGCGGCTTCTTGGACAGAACGAACACAGATACGCAGTATTTT
CASGFLDRTNTDTQYF
>TRBJ2-4|-|TRBV5-6|-
TGTGCCAGCAGGCCGGGATCCTCCCCGGGCAAAAACATTCAGTACTTC
CASRPGSSPGKNIQYF
>TRBJ1-3|-|TRBV5-4|-
TGTGCCAGCAGCTTGGGGTCACCCTCTGGAAACACCATATATTTT
CASSLGSPSGNTIYF
>TRBJ1-4|-|TRBV9|-
TGTGCCAGCAGCGTAGGTTGGGGGATTAATGAAAAACTGTTTTTT
CASSVGWGINEKLFF
>TRBJ2-5|-|TRBV5-1|-
TGCGCCAGCAGCTTGGGGGCCCTGGGTGCGGAGACCCAGTACTTC
CASSLGALGAETQYF
>TRBJ2-6|-|TRBV28|once
TGTGCCAGCAGACCCGCTGGGGATTGGGCTGGGGCCAACGTCCTGACTTTC
CASRPAGDWAGANVLTF
>TRBJ1-3|-|TRBV18|-
TGTGCCAGCTCACCACTCGCCGGAGCGGACGGAAACACCATATATTTT
CASSPLAGADGNTIYF
>TRBJ2-7|TRBD2|TRBV6-6|-
TGTGCCAGCAGGCGACTAGCGGGGGGCCCCAACGAGCAGTACTTC
CASRRLAGGPNEQYF
>TRBJ2-5|-|TRBV5-4|few
TGTGCCAGCAGCTTGAGAGGGCTGGGGGAGACCCAGTACTTC
CASSLRGLGETQYF
>TRBJ2-7|-|TRBV15|-
TGTGCCACCAGCAGAGATCTAGTAGGACAGTCCACGACCTACGAGCAGTACTTC
CATSRDLVGQSTTYEQYF
>TRBJ2-3|-|TRBV5-1|-
TGCGCCAGCAGCTTTGGGATTGGGGCAGATACGCAGTATTTT
CASSFGIGADTQYF
>TRBJ1-2|TRBD1|TRBV4-3|-
TGCGCCAGCAGCCCGGAGGGGGCAGGGGGTAACTATGGCTACACCTTC
CASSPEGAGGNYGYTF
>TRBJ1-5|-|TRBV6-1|few
TGTGCCAGCAGAACTGTGGGGCAGCCCCAGCATTTT
CASRTVGQPQHF